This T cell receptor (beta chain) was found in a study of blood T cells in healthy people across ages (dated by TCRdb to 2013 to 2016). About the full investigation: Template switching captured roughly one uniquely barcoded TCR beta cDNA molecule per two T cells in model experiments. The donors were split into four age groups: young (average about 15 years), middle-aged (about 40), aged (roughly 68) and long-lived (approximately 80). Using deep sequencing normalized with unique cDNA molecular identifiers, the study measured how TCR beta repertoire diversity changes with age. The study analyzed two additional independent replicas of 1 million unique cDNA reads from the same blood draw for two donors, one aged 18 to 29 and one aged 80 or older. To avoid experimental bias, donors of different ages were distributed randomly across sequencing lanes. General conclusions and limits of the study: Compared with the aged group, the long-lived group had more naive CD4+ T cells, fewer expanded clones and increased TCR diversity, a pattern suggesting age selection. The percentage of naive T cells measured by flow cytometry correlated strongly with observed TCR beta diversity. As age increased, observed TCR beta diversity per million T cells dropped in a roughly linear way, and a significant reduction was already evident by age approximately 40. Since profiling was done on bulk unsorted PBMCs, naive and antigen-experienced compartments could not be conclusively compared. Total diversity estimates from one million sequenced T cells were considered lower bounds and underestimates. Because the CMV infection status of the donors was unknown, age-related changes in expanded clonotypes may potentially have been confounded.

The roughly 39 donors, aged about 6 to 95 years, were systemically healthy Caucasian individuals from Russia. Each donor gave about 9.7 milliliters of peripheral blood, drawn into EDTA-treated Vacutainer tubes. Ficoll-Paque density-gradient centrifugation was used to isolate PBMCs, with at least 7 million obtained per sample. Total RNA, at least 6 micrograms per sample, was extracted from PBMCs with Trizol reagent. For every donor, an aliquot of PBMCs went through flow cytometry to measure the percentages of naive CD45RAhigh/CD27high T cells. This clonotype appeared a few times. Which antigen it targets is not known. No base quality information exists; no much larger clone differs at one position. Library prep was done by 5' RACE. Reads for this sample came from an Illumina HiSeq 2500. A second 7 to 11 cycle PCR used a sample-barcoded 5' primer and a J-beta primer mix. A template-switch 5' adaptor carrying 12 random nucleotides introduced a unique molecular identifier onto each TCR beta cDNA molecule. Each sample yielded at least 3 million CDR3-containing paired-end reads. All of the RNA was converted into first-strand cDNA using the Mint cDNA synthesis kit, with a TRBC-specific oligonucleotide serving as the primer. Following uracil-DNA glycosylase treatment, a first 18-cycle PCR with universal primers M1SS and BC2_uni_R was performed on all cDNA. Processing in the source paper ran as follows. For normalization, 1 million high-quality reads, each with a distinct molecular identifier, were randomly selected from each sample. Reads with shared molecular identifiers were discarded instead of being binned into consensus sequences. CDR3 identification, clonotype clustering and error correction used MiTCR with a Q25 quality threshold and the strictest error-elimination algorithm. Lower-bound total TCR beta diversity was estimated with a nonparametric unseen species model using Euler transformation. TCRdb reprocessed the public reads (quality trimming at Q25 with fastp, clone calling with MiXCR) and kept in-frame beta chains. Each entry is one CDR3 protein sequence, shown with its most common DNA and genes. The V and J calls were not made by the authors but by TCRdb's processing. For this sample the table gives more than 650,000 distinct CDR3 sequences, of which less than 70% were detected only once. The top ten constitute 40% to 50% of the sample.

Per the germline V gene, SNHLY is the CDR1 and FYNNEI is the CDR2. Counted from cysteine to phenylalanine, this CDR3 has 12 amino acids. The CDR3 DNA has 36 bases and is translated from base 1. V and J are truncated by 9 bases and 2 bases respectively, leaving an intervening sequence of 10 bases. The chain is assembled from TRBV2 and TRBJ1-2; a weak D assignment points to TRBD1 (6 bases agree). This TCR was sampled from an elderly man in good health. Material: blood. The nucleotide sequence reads TGTGCCAGTGGGGGGGGCAACTATGGCTACACCTTC. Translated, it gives CASGGGNYGYTF.